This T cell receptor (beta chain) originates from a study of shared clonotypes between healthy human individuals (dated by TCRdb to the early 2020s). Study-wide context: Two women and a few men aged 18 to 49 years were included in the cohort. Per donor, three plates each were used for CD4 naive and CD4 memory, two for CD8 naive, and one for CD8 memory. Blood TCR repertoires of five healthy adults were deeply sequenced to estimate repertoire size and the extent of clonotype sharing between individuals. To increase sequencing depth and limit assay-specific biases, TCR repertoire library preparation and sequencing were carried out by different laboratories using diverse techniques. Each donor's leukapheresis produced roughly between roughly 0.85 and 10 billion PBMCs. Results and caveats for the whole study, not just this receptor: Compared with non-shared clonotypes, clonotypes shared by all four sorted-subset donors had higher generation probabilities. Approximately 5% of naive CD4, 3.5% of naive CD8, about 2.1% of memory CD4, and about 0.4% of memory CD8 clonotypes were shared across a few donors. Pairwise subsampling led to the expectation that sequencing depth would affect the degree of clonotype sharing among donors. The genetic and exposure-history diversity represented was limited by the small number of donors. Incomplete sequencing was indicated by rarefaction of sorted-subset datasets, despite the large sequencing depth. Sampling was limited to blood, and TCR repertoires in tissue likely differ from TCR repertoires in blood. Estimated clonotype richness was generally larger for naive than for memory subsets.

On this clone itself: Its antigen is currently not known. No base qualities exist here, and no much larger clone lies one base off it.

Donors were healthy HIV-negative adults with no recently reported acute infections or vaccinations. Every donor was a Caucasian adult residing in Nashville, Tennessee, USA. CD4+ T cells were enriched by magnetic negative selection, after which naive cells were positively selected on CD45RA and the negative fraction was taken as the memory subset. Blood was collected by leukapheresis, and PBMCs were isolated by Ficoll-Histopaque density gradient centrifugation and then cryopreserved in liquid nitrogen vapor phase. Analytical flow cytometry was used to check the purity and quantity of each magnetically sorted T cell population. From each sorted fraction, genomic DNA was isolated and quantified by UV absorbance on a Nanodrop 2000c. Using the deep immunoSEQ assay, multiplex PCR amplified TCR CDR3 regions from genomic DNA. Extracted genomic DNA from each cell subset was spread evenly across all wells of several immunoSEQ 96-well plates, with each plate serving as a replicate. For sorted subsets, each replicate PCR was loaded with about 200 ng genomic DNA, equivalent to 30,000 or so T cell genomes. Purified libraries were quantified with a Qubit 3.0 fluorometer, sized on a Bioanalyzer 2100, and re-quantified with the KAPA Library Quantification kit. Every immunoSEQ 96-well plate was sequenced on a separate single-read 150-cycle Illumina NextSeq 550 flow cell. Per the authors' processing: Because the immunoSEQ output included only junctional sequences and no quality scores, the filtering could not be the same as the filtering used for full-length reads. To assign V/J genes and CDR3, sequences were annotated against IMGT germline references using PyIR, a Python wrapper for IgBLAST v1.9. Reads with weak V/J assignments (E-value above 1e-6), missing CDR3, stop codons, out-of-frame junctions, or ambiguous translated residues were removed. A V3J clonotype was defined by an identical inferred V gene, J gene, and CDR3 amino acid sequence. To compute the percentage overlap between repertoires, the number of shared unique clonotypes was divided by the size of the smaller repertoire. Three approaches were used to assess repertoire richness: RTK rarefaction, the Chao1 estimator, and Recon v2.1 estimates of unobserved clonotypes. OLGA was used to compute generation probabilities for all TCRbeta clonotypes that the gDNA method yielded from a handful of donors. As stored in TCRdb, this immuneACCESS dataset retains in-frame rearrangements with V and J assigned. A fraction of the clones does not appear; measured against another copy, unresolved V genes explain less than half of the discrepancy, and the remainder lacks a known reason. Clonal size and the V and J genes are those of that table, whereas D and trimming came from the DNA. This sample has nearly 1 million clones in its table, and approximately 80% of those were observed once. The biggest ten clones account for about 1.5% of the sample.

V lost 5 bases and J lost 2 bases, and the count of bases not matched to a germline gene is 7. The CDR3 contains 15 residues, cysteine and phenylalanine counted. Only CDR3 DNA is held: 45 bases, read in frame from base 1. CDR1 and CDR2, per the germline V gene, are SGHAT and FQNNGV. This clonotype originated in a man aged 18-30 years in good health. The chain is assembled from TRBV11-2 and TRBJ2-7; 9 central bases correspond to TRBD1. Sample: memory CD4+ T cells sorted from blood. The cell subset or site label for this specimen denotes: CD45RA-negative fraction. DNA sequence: TGTGCCAGCAGCCCCGGGACAGGGAAAGCCTACGAGCAGTACTTC. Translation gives CASSPGTGKAYEQYF.